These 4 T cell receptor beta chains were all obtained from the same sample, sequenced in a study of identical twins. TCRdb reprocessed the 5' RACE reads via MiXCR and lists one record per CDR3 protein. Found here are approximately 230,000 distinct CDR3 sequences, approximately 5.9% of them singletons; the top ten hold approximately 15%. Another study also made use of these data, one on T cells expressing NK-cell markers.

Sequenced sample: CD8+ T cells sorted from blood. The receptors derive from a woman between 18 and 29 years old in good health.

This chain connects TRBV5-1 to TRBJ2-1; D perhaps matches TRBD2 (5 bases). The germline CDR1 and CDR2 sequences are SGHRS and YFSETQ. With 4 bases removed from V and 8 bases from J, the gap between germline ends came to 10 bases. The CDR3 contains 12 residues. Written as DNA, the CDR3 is TGCGCCAGCAGCCCAGAGGGCTATGAGCAGTTCTTC. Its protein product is CASSPEGYEQFF.

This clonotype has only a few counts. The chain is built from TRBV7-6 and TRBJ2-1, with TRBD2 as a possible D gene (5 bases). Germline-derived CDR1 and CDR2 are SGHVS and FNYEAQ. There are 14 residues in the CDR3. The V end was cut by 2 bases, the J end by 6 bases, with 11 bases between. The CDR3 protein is CASSLNGVPNEQFF. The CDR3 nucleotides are TGTGCCAGCAGCTTAAACGGGGTCCCCAATGAGCAGTTCTTC.

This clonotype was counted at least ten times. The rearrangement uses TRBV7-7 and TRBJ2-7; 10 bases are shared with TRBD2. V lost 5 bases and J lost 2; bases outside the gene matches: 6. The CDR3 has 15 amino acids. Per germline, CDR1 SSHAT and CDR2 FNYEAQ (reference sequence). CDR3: CASSAGTSVTYEQYF. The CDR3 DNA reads TGTGCCAGCAGCGCCGGGACTAGCGTTACCTACGAGCAGTACTTC.

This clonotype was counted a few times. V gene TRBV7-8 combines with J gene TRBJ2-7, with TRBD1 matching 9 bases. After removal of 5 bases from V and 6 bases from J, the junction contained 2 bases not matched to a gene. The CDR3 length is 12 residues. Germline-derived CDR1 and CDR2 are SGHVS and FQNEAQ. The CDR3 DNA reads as TGTGCCAGCAGCGAACAGGGGGCCGAGCAGTACTTC. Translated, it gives CASSEQGAEQYF.